A selection of T cell receptor beta chains follows, all from one sample in a study of Ad26.COV2.S vaccination and SARS-CoV-2 variants. TCRdb keeps only in-frame clones here, not all; method: immunoSEQ multiplex PCR. The sample holds some 420,000 clones, over 75% seen once. The sequencing here drew on peripheral blood, taken in a trial of Ad26.COV2.S vaccine versus placebo. The receptors originated from a person aged 18-60 years who received the Ad26.COV2.S COVID-19 vaccine or a placebo. CDR3s include the opening cysteine and the closing phenylalanine or tryptophan.

j_gene | v_gene | len | CDR3aa
TRBJ2-1 | TRBV28 | 13 | CASREDSYNEQFF
TRBJ2-1 | TRBV12-3/TRBV12-4 | 13 | CASSLGQYNEQFF
TRBJ1-1 | TRBV24-1 | 17 | CANHRGRHRKVGTEAFF
TRBJ2-3 | TRBV28 | 19 | CASSLVSGAGVGRTDTQYF
TRBJ2-3 | TRBV29-1 | 14 | CSAWTGSITDTQYF
TRBJ1-1 | TRBV18 | 17 | CASSPREKGIGSTEAFF
TRBJ2-7 | TRBV9 | 14 | CASSVRGDVYEQYF
TRBJ2-5 | TRBV4-1 | 11 | CASSHDGAAYF
TRBJ2-3 | TRBV9 | 20 | CASSDNPGTEGWVITDTQYF
TRBJ1-1 | TRBV27 | 11 | CASRENTEAFF
TRBJ2-1 | TRBV2 | 13 | CASRLAGGQEQFF
TRBJ1-6 | TRBV11-2 | 18 | CASSLDRDRGTYNSPLHF
TRBJ2-7 | TRBV27 | 15 | CASSYQGRLPYEQYF
TRBJ2-7 | TRBV4-3 | 13 | CASSQARGNEQYF
TRBJ1-5 | TRBV28 | 16 | CASRRTGKYSNQPQHF
TRBJ2-7 | TRBV5-6 | 15 | CASSSGTGYSYEQYF
TRBJ2-2 | TRBV6-5 | 12 | CASSKNTGELFF
TRBJ1-4 | TRBV11-2 | 14 | CASRPGQGTEKLFF
TRBJ1-5 | TRBV30 | 13 | CAWSVDSNQPQHF
TRBJ1-5 | TRBV7-2 | 13 | CASSLGGEQPQHF
TRBJ1-2 | TRBV27 | 18 | CASSLPNRGLMIGGGYTF
TRBJ2-2 | TRBV3-1/TRBV3-2 | 17 | CASSQEIGTVSTGELFF
TRBJ1-2 | TRBV12-3/TRBV12-4 | 13 | CASSYGRAGGYTF
TRBJ1-5 | TRBV28 | 13 | CASAKVIYQPQHF
TRBJ2-4 | TRBV9 | 15 | CASSPQVGQQNIQYF
TRBJ2-3 | TRBV5-1 | 15 | CASSVTSGGTDTQYF
TRBJ1-5 | TRBV19 | 18 | CASSIERTAIYSNQPQHF
TRBJ2-7 | TRBV12-3/TRBV12-4 | 12 | CASSRLAGGRNF
TRBJ1-2 | TRBV12-3/TRBV12-4 | 11 | CASSRARGYTF
TRBJ1-5 | TRBV6-5 | 12 | CATREPNQPQHF
TRBJ2-1 | TRBV28 | 12 | CASISGYNEQFF
TRBJ2-1 | TRBV4-1 | 14 | CASSNFKTYNEQFF
TRBJ1-1 | TRBV19 | 13 | CASSTGTNTEAFF
TRBJ1-5 | TRBV11-2 | 15 | CASSLDLTGNQPQHF
TRBJ2-1 | TRBV7-9 | 15 | CASRRGDSSYNEQFF
TRBJ1-2 | TRBV4-3 | 15 | CASSQVPVTDYGYTF
TRBJ2-1 | TRBV10-3 | 15 | CAISESSVGRNEQFF
TRBJ2-2 | TRBV6-4 | 12 | CASSEDTGELFF
TRBJ1-2 | TRBV27 | 15 | CASRLSLSAYYGYTF
TRBJ2-5 | TRBV5-4 | 13 | CASRWGGEETQYF
TRBJ2-3 | TRBV5-6 | 15 | CASSYPGRITDTQYF
TRBJ2-3 | TRBV9 | 14 | CASSSAGRTDTQYF
TRBJ1-1 | TRBV4-3 | 13 | CASSQDLGTEAFF
TRBJ1-5 | TRBV28 | 15 | CASSLGDRDNQPQHF
TRBJ1-1 | TRBV3-1/TRBV3-2 | 13 | CASSQDGDTEAFF
TRBJ2-5 | TRBV7-9 | 15 | CASSLGSASEETQYF
TRBJ2-7 | TRBV3-1/TRBV3-2 | 14 | CASRPSGGYYEQYF
TRBJ2-2 | TRBV28 | 11 | CASSYAGELFF
TRBJ2-7 | TRBV6-5 | 15 | CASSYSLGSSYEQYF
TRBJ1-6 | TRBV2 | 12 | CASSGDLSPLHF
TRBJ2-2 | TRBV7-2 | 13 | CASSGTGTGELFF